This TCR beta chain stems from a study of tumor-infiltrating lymphocytes in primary liver carcinoma. The study's findings and limits: For tumor-adjacent and tumor-blood pairs, overlap was less than that seen for tumor region pairs.

Comments on this clonotype: The antigen is not known. One base away lies a much larger clone, so this may be a sequencing read error.

From roughly 20-30 mg of unsorted bulk tissue, DNA and RNA were co-extracted together. A constant-region primer primed TCR beta cDNA synthesis from 450 to 550 ng of total RNA. Each TCR beta library was derived from three nested multiplex PCR rounds that employed slightly modified ARM-PCR. Forward primers for TRBV1-TRBV30 and a C-beta reverse primer served the first two PCR rounds, at about 10 cycles each. From the multiplex PCR reads, TCRdb called clonotypes with MiXCR, one entry per CDR3 protein. The sample lists around 120,000 distinct CDR3 sequences, around 65% seen once, with 8.1% in the top ten. Trimming removed 4 bases from V and 2 bases from J, with 27 bases in between. Germline values: CDR1 MDHEN, CDR2 SYDVKM. The CDR3 runs to 19 residues.

The chain carries TRBV28 and TRBJ2-7; D possibly matches TRBD1 or TRBD2 (7 bases each). The TCR comes from a woman aged 55 to 70 with primary liver carcinoma and hepatitis B virus infection. The sequenced sample was tumor-adjacent normal liver tissue. CDR3 amino acids: CASSSGETGSTSVAYEQYF. CDR3 nucleotide sequence: TGTGCCAGCAGTTCGGGGGAGACAGGGAGTACTAGCGTGGCCTACGAGCAGTACTTC.